This T cell receptor beta chain was captured by sequencing in a study of T cell repertoires in cytomegalovirus infection. About the research overall: CMV infection and matching HLA type were both indicated by public TCR beta signatures.

The CDR3 has 13 residues. Trimming pared 3 bases from V and 6 bases from J, leaving 11 bases between. The germline CDR1 and CDR2 sequences are SGHVS and FNYEAQ. Each CDR3 protein gets one entry after TCRdb re-called the reads with MiXCR. The sample yields around 320,000 distinct CDR3 sequences, more than 9% seen once. Study outcomes and limitations: What dominated the ex vivo response were HLA-C-restricted CMV-specific TCR beta clonotypes.

This clonotype occurred a few times. Its cognate antigen is unknown. V is TRBV7-6 and J is TRBJ1-2, with D maybe TRBD1 (5 bases). This TCR derives from a human donor in good health (CMV status not recorded). Some clones in this sample may be carry-over from other donors' samples. The specimen was PBMCs. CDR3: CASSLGHSNGYTF. In DNA, the CDR3 is TGTGCCAGCAGCTTGGGGCATTCCAATGGCTACACCTTC.